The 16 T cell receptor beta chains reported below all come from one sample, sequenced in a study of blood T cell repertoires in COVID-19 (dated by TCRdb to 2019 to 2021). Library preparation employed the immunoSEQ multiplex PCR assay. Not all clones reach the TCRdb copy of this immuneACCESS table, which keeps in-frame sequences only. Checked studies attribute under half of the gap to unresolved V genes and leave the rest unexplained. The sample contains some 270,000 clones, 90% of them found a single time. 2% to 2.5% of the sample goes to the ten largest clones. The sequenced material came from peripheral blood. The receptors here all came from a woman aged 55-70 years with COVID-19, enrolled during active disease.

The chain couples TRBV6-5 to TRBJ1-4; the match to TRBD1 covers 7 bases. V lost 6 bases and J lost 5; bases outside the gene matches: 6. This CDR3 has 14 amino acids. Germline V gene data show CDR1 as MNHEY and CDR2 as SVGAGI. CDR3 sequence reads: CASSRTGVNEKLFF. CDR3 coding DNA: TGTGCCAGCAGCCGGACAGGAGTCAATGAAAAACTGTTTTTT.

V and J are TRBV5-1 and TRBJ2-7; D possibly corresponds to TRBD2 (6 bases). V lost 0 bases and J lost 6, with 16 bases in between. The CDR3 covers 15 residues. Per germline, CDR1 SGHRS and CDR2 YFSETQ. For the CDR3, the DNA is TGCGCCAGCAGCTTGGAATTACTGGGGGGTGGCGAGCAGTACTTC. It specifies CASSLELLGGGEQYF.

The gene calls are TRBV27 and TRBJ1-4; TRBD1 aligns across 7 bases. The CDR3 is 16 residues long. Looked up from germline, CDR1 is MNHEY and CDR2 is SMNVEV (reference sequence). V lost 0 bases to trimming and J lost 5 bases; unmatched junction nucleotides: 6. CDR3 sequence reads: CASSLSVGTANEKLFF. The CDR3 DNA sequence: TGTGCCAGCAGTTTATCAGTCGGGACAGCCAATGAAAAACTGTTTTTT.

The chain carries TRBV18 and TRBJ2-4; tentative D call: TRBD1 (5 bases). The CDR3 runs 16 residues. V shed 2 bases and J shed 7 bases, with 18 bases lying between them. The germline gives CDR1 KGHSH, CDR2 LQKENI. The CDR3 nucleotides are TGTGCCAGCTCACCAGATGGCAGGGTGGTAGGGAACATTCAGTACTTC. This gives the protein CASSPDGRVVGNIQYF.

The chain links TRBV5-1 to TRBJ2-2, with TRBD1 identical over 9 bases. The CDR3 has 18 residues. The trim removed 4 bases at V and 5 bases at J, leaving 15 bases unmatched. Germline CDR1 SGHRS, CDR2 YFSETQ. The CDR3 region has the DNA TGCGCCAGCAGCCCAGACCGGGACAGGGAAGTTGAGACCGGGGAGCTGTTTTTT. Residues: CASSPDRDREVETGELFF.

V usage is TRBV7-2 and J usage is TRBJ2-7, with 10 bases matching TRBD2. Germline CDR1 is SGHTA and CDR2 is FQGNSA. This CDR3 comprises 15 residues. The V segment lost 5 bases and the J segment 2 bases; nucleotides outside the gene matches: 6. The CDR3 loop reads CASSQRGGRAYEQYF. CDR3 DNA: TGTGCCAGCAGCCAGCGGGGGGGTCGTGCCTACGAGCAGTACTTC.

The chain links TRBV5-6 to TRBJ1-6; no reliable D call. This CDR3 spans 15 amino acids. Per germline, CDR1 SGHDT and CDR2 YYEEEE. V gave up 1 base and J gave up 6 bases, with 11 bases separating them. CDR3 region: CASSLNPAGNSPLHF. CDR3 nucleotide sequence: TGTGCCAGCAGCTTGAACCCCGCGGGTAATTCACCCCTCCACTTT.

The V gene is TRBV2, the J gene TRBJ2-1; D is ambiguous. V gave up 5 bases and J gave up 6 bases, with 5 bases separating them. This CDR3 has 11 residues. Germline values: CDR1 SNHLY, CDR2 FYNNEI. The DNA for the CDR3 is TGTGCCAGCAGTCCCTTCAATGAGCAGTTCTTC. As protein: CASSPFNEQFF.

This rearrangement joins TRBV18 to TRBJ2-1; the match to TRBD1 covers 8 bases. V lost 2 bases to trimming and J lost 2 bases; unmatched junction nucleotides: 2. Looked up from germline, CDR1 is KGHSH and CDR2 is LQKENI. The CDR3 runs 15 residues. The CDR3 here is CASSPRQGTYNEQFF. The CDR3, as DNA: TGTGCCAGCTCACCAAGACAGGGGACCTACAATGAGCAGTTCTTC.

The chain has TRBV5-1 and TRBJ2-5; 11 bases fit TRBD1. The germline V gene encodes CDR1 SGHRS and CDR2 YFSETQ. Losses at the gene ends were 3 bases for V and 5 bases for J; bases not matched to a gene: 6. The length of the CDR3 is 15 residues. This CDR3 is CASSWTGGGGETQYF. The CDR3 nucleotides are TGCGCCAGCAGCTGGACAGGGGGCGGGGGGGAGACCCAGTACTTC.

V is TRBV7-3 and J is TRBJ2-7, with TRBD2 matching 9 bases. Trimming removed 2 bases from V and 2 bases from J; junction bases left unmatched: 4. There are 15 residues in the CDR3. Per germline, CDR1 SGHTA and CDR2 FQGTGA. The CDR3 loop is CASSLASGATYEQYF. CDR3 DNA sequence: TGTGCCAGCAGCTTAGCTAGCGGGGCAACCTACGAGCAGTACTTC.

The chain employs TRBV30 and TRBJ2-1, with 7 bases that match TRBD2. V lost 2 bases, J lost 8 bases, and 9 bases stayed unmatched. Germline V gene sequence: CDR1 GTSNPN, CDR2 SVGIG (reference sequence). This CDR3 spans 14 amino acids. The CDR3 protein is CAWSIGLEYYEQFF. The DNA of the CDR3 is TGTGCCTGGAGTATCGGACTAGAGTACTATGAGCAGTTCTTC.

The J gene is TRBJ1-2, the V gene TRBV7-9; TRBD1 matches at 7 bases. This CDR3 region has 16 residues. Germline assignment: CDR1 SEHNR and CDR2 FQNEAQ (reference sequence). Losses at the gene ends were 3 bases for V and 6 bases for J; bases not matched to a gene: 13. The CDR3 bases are TGTGCCAGCAGCTTCCCCAACGGGAGGGGGCTTCATGGCTACACCTTC. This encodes CASSFPNGRGLHGYTF.

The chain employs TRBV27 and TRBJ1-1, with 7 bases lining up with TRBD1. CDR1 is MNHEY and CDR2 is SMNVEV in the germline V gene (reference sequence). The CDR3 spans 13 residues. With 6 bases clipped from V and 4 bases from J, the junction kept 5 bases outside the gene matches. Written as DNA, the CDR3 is TGTGCCAGCAGGTCAGGGGGGAGCACTGAAGCTTTCTTT. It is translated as CASRSGGSTEAFF.

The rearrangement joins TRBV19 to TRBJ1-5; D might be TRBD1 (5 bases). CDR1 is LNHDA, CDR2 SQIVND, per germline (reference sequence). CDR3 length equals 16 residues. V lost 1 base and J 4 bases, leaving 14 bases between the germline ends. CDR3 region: CASSIGALQENQPQHF. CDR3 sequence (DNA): TGTGCCAGTAGTATAGGAGCGTTACAGGAAAATCAGCCCCAGCATTTT.

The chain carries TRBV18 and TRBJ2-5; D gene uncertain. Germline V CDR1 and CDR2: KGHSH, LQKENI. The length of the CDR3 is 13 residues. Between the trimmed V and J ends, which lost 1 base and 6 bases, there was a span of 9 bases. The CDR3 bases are TGTGCCAGCTCACCACAGTCCCAGAAGACCCAGTACTTC. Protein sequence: CASSPQSQKTQYF.